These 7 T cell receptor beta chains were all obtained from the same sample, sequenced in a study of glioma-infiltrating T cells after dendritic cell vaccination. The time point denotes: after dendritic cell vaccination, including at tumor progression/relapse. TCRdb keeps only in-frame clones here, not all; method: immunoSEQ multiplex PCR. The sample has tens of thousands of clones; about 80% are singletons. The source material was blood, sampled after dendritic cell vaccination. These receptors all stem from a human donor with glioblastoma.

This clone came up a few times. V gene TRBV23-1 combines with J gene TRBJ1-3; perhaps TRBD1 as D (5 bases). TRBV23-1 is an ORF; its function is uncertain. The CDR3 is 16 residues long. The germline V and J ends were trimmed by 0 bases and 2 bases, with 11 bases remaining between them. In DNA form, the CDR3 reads TGCGCCAGCAGTCAATCGCAGGGCGAAACTGGAAACACCATATATTTT. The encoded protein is CASSQSQGETGNTIYF.

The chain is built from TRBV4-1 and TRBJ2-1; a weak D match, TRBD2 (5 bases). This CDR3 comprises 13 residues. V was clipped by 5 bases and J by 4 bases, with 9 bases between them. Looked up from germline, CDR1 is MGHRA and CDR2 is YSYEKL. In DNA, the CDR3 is TGCGCCAGCAGCTACGGAGGATACAATGAGCAGTTCTTC. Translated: CASSYGGYNEQFF.

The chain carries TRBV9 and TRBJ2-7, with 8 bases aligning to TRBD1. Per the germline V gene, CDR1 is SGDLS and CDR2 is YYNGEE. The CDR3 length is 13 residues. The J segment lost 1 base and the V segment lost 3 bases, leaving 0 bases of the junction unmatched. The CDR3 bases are TGTGCCAGCAGCGGGGACAGGTCCTACGAGCAGTACTTC. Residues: CASSGDRSYEQYF.

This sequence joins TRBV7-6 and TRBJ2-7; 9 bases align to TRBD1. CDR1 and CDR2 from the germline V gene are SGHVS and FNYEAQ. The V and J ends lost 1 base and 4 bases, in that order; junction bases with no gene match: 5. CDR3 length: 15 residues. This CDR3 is CASSLGDRASYEQYF. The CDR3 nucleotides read TGTGCCAGCAGCTTAGGGGACAGGGCCTCGTACGAGCAGTACTTC.

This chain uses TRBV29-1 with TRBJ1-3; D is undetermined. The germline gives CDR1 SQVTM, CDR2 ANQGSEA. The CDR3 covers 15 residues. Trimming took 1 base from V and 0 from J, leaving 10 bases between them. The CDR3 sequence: CSVEVPGPSGNTIYF. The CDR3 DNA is TGCAGCGTTGAAGTTCCCGGTCCCTCTGGAAACACCATATATTTT.

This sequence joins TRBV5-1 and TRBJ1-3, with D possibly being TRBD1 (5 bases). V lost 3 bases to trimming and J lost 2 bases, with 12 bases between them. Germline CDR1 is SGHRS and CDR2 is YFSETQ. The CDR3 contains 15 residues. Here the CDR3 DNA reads TGCGCCAGCAGCTCGGGACTGCGAACTGGAAACACCATATATTTT. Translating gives CASSSGLRTGNTIYF.

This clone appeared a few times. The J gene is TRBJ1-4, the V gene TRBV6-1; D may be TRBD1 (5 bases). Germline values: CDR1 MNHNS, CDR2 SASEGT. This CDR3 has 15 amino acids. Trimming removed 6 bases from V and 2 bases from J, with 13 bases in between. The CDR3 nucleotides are TGTGCCAGCAGAAAATCGGGGGGGACTAATGAAAAACTGTTTTTT. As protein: CASRKSGGTNEKLFF.